Shown below are 13 T cell receptor beta chains from a single sample sequenced in a study of blood T cell repertoires in COVID-19. The method was immunoSEQ multiplex PCR; TCRdb's version includes in-frame clones alone and lacks a portion of them. The sample carries fewer than 150,000 clones, around 85% recorded once. The sequencing input was peripheral blood. These receptors originate from a human donor in a cohort sampled during active COVID-19.

V gene TRBV18 combines with J gene TRBJ1-2, with TRBD1 matching 8 bases. Losses at the gene ends were 4 bases for V and 6 bases for J; bases not matched to a gene: 7. This CDR3 comprises 14 residues. The germline V gene has CDR1 KGHSH and CDR2 LQKENI. The CDR3 sequence is CASSRSDRDHGYTF. The CDR3 coding sequence is TGTGCCAGCTCACGTTCGGACAGGGACCATGGCTACACCTTC.

This sequence joins TRBV9 and TRBJ2-1; no definite D call. Germline lookup yields CDR1 SGDLS and CDR2 YYNGEE. The CDR3 runs to 15 residues. V lost 4 bases and J lost 5, with 16 bases in between. CDR3: CASSPRGIENNEQFF. In DNA, the CDR3 is TGTGCCAGCAGCCCCAGAGGAATAGAGAACAATGAGCAGTTCTTC.

This chain joins TRBV23-1 and TRBJ2-2; D perhaps matches TRBD2 (7 bases). TRBV23-1 is an open reading frame whose function is uncertain. Trimming pared 0 bases from V and 7 bases from J, leaving 21 bases between. The CDR3 is made up of 18 amino acids. The CDR3 is CASSQSGGRGARNGELFF. Written as DNA, the CDR3 is TGCGCCAGCAGTCAATCGGGGGGCCGGGGGGCTCGTAACGGGGAGCTGTTTTTT.

This chain connects TRBV24-1 to TRBJ2-6, with D maybe TRBD1 (6 bases). V was trimmed by 6 bases and J by 0 bases, leaving 14 bases between them. The CDR3 spans 17 residues. CDR1 and CDR2 (germline): KGHDR, SFDVKD. CDR3 sequence (DNA): TGTGCCACCAGTATTGGGGGCTCGGGCTCTGGGGCCAACGTCCTGACTTTC. Residues: CATSIGGSGSGANVLTF.

The chain is built from TRBV28 and TRBJ1-6; a weak D match, TRBD1 (6 bases). CDR3 length: 16 residues. Trimming cost V 3 bases and J 6 bases, with 15 bases left between them. Germline CDR1 reads MDHEN; CDR2 reads SYDVKM. DNA for the CDR3: TGTGCCAGCAGTTTGGCGGACAGAGGGGGTAATTCACCCCTCCACTTT. Amino acid sequence: CASSLADRGGNSPLHF.

The V call is TRBV19, the J call TRBJ1-4; TRBD1 matches 12 bases. CDR3 length: 14 residues. Germline V gene sequence: CDR1 LNHDA, CDR2 SQIVND (reference sequence). Trimming took 4 bases from V and 10 from J; bases not matched to a gene: 4. CDR3 sequence reads: CASSNRDRGRKLFF. CDR3 coding DNA: TGTGCCAGTAGTAACAGGGACAGGGGGCGAAAACTGTTTTTT. The complete variable domain, with remaining parts taken from reference TRBV19 and TRBJ1-4, reads DGGITQSPKYLFRKEGQNVTLSCEQNLNHDAMYWYRQDPGQGLRLIYYSQIVNDFQKGDIAEGYSVSREKKESFPLTVTSAQKNPTAFYLCASSNRDRGRKLFFGSGTQLSVL.

The J gene is TRBJ2-3, the V gene TRBV14; TRBD2 aligns across 13 bases. The junction had 16 bases not matched to a gene; V was cut back by 4 bases and J by 0 bases. Germline V gene lookup returns CDR1 SGHDN and CDR2 FVKESK. The CDR3 consists of 21 residues. CDR3 residues: CASSPLYGLAGAGSSTDTQYF. DNA for the CDR3: TGTGCCAGCAGCCCATTATATGGACTAGCGGGGGCCGGATCTAGCACAGATACGCAGTATTTT. The full variable domain, its missing parts supplied by reference TRBV14 and TRBJ2-3, is EAGVTQFPSHSVIEKGQTVTLRCDPISGHDNLYWYRRVMGKEIKFLLHFVKESKQDESGMPNNRFLAERTGGTYSTLKVQPAELEDSGVYFCASSPLYGLAGAGSSTDTQYFGPGTRLTVL.

The CDR3 loop reads CASSLGETEAFF. CDR3 DNA sequence: TGTGCCAGCAGCTTAGGAGAGACTGAAGCTTTCTTT. The V call is TRBV7-9, the J call TRBJ1-1; D is unresolved. The CDR3 is made up of 12 amino acids. Trimming removed 1 base at V and 5 bases at J, with 5 bases between. Germline loops: CDR1 SEHNR, CDR2 FQNEAQ (reference sequence). The full variable domain, with the rest looked up from reference TRBV7-9 and TRBJ1-1, is DTGVSQNPRHKITKRGQNVTFRCDPISEHNRLYWYRQTLGQGPEFLTYFQNEAQLEKSRLLSDRFSAERPKGSFSTLEIQRTEQGDSAMYLCASSLGETEAFFGQGTRLTVV.

In DNA, the CDR3 is TGTGCCAGCAGTTTTGGTCGCCGGGTTGAAGCTTTCTTT. Its protein product is CASSFGRRVEAFF. V and J are TRBV12-3 or TRBV12-4 and TRBJ1-1; D remains unclear. The CDR3 extends over 13 amino acids. V was clipped by 3 bases and J by 7 bases, with 12 bases between them.

The V gene is TRBV15, the J gene TRBJ1-2; D is uncertain. CDR1 and CDR2 from the germline V gene are LNHNV and YYDKDF (reference sequence). CDR3 length: 14 residues. V lost 0 bases, J lost 2 bases, and 7 bases lay in between. The CDR3 is CATSRDTLNYGYTF. The CDR3 nucleotides read TGTGCCACCAGCAGAGATACTTTGAACTATGGCTACACCTTC.

The V call is TRBV11-2, the J call TRBJ1-4, with 10 bases matching TRBD1. This CDR3 is built from 14 residues. Germline V lookup: CDR1 SGHAT, CDR2 FQNNGV. The V segment lost 5 bases and the J segment 8 bases; nucleotides outside the gene matches: 5. The CDR3 reads CASSRDRGGEKLFF. Here the CDR3 DNA reads TGTGCCAGCAGCCGGGACAGGGGAGGGGAAAAACTGTTTTTT.

This chain uses TRBV2 with TRBJ2-2; 11 bases are a match to TRBD1. Germline CDR1 SNHLY, CDR2 FYNNEI. V was clipped by 6 bases and J by 6 bases; unmatched bases: 6. The CDR3 is 15 residues long. The CDR3 region has the DNA TGTGCCAGCAGCCCGGGACAGGGGGACCCCGGGGAGCTGTTTTTT. Protein sequence: CASSPGQGDPGELFF. Together with reference TRBV2 and TRBJ2-2, the CDR3 gives the full variable domain: EPEVTQTPSHQVTQMGQEVILRCVPISNHLYFYWYRQILGQKVEFLVSFYNNEISEKSEIFDDQFSVERPDGSNFTLKIRSTKLEDSAMYFCASSPGQGDPGELFFGEGSRLTVL.

A single count supports this clone. This CDR3 is also generated by other DNA sequences in the sample. The gene calls are TRBV12-3 or TRBV12-4 and TRBJ2-5; D gene uncertain. The CDR3 sequence is 11 residues long. Trimming cost V 3 bases and J 4 bases, with 3 bases left between them. CDR3 protein: CASSFRETQYF. The CDR3 DNA follows: TGTGCCAGCAGTTTCAGAGAGACCCAGTACTTC.